This passage covers 28 T cell receptor beta chains from one sample sequenced in a study of response to subunit inactivated influenza vaccine. Each CDR3 protein gets one entry after TCRdb re-called the RT-PCR reads with MiXCR. Counted here are about 500,000 distinct CDR3 sequences, 10% to 15% occurring once; the ten biggest clones make up under 15%. The sample consisted of PBMCs from blood, taken 35 to 45 days after vaccination. Receptors were obtained from a man between 50 and 59 years old who received an inactivated influenza vaccine.

V and J are TRBV29-1 and TRBJ2-7; unclear D gene. Per germline, CDR1 SQVTM and CDR2 ANQGSEA. The CDR3 has 14 amino acids. With 5 bases removed from V and 2 bases from J, the gap between germline ends came to 16 bases. CDR3 protein: CSVLGTCVPYEQYF. The CDR3 coding sequence is TGCAGCGTTCTTGGTACATGCGTTCCCTACGAGCAGTACTTC.

In its sample, this clonotype was seen a few times. The chain uses TRBV5-1 and TRBJ1-2, with 7 bases fitting TRBD1. Germline CDR1 reads SGHRS; CDR2 reads YFSETQ. Germline trimming cut 3 bases from V and 11 bases from J; bases unmatched to any gene: 16. The CDR3 is 15 residues long. The CDR3 DNA follows: TGCGCCAGCAGCTCCTCCGGGACAGAGCCGATGAGGTACACCTTC. The encoded protein is CASSSSGTEPMRYTF.

The V gene is TRBV7-2, the J gene TRBJ2-2; D is possibly TRBD1 (5 bases). This CDR3 region has 16 residues. V lost 2 bases to trimming and J lost 1 base, with 11 bases between them. The germline V gene has CDR1 SGHTA and CDR2 FQGNSA. CDR3 amino acids: CASSLMTVLNTGELFF. The CDR3 DNA sequence: TGTGCCAGCAGCTTAATGACAGTCCTGAACACCGGGGAGCTGTTTTTT. Combining the CDR3 with reference TRBV7-2 and TRBJ2-2 gives the whole variable domain GAGVSQSPSNKVTEKGKDVELRCDPISGHTALYWYRQSLGQGLEFLIYFQGNSAPDKSGLPSDRFSAERTGGSVSTLTIQRTQQEDSAVYLCASSLMTVLNTGELFFGEGSRLTVL.

This clonotype has a handful of counts. The CDR3 does not close with the conserved phenylalanine or tryptophan, likely indicating a read error. The chain links TRBV28 to TRBJ1-2; TRBD1 might be the D (6 bases). V was shortened by 7 bases and J by 4 bases, with 16 bases between the two germline ends. The germline CDR1 and CDR2 sequences are MDHEN and SYDVKM. This CDR3 is built from 14 residues. The DNA for the CDR3 is TGTGCCAGCACCCCCCTTGACAGGAGCTATGGCTACACCTTA. It codes for CASTPLDRSYGYTL.

The J gene is TRBJ2-1, the V gene TRBV5-1; 10 nucleotides match TRBD2. Per germline, CDR1 SGHRS and CDR2 YFSETQ. The trim removed 0 bases at V and 6 bases at J, leaving 3 bases unmatched. The CDR3 is 15 residues long. The CDR3 spells CASSLAGTSVNEQFF. In DNA form, the CDR3 reads TGCGCCAGCAGCTTGGCCGGGACTAGCGTCAATGAGCAGTTCTTC.

In its sample, this clonotype was seen a few times. This chain links TRBV20-1 with TRBJ1-5; weak D call: TRBD1 (6 bases). This CDR3 has 15 amino acids. Germline CDR1 is DFQATT and CDR2 is SNEGSKA (reference sequence). The V end was cut by 3 bases, the J end by 4 bases, with 16 bases between. The CDR3 sequence is CSARTPGHQNQPQHF. The CDR3 DNA is TGCAGTGCTAGGACGCCGGGACACCAGAATCAGCCCCAGCATTTT.

This chain joins TRBV7-9 and TRBJ2-1; D remains ambiguous. The CDR3 runs 16 residues. The V and J ends lost 5 bases and 0 bases respectively, with 14 bases between them. The germline V gene has CDR1 SEHNR and CDR2 FQNEAQ (reference sequence). The CDR3 loop is CASSDRIKSSYNEQFF. The CDR3 nucleotides are TGTGCCAGCAGCGATAGGATCAAAAGCTCCTACAATGAGCAGTTCTTC.

The V gene is TRBV12-3 or TRBV12-4, the J gene TRBJ2-5; the match to TRBD2 covers 11 bases. With V trimmed by 9 bases and J by 5 bases, 11 bases remained unmatched. The CDR3 contains 15 residues. CDR3 residues: CASRTSGSEGETQYF. In DNA form, the CDR3 reads TGTGCCAGTAGGACTAGCGGGTCAGAAGGGGAGACCCAGTACTTC.

V and J are TRBV30 and TRBJ1-1, with TRBD1 matching over 9 bases. The germline V gene encodes CDR1 GTSNPN and CDR2 SVGIG (reference sequence). The J segment lost 11 bases and the V segment lost 5 bases, leaving 3 bases of the junction unmatched. This CDR3 comprises 10 residues. The CDR3 nucleotides are TGTGCCTGGTGGGACAGGGTTGCTTTCTTT. The encoded protein is CAWWDRVAFF.

This clonotype was recorded a few times. V is TRBV20-1 and J is TRBJ1-1; D gene unclear. V shed 6 bases and J shed 7 bases, with 12 bases lying between them. Germline CDR1 is DFQATT and CDR2 is SNEGSKA (reference sequence). CDR3 size: 11 residues. CDR3 sequence (DNA): TGCAGTGCCGTGAGGACCGTTGAAGCTTTCTTT. Protein sequence: CSAVRTVEAFF.

This chain joins TRBV6-1 and TRBJ2-7; 8 nucleotides match TRBD1. With V trimmed by 10 bases and J by 3 bases, 8 bases remained unmatched. The CDR3 extends over 13 amino acids. Germline V gene lookup returns CDR1 MNHNS and CDR2 SASEGT. CDR3 loop: CATRDGQGYEQYF. In DNA, the CDR3 is TGTGCCACCCGGGATGGACAGGGCTACGAGCAGTACTTC.

This clonotype was detected only a few times. The J gene is TRBJ2-2, the V gene TRBV5-1, with 7 nucleotides matching TRBD2. V was pared by 4 bases and J by 7 bases, with 13 bases of the junction left unmatched. The CDR3 sequence is 16 residues long. The germline V gene has CDR1 SGHRS and CDR2 YFSETQ. The CDR3 region is CASSPRGRAGNGELFF. The DNA for the CDR3 is TGCGCCAGCAGCCCCCGTGGGAGGGCCGGGAACGGGGAGCTGTTTTTT.

V is TRBV2 and J is TRBJ1-1; weak D call: TRBD1 (6 bases). V was shortened by 6 bases and J by 8 bases, with 10 bases between the two germline ends. The CDR3 length is 11 residues. Germline V CDR1 and CDR2: SNHLY, FYNNEI. CDR3 bases: TGTGCCAGCAGAGGGGGGTCCGAAGCTTTCTTT. Translated, it gives CASRGGSEAFF.

The table lists this clonotype with a few counts. The V call is TRBV20-1, the J call TRBJ2-2, with D perhaps given as TRBD1 or TRBD2 (5 bases each). This CDR3 is built from 12 residues. The germline V gene encodes CDR1 DFQATT and CDR2 SNEGSKA (reference sequence). V lost 6 bases, J lost 7 bases, and 12 bases lay in between. In DNA form, the CDR3 reads TGCAGTGCGAGTGAGGGGCTCGGGGAGCTGTTTTTT. Translation: CSASEGLGELFF.

There are many counts of this clonotype. This chain uses TRBV24-1 with TRBJ1-5; the D gene is possibly TRBD1 (5 bases). The germline V gene has CDR1 KGHDR and CDR2 SFDVKD. Deletions cut 4 bases from V and 3 bases from J, with 15 bases between. This CDR3 is 16 amino acids long. In DNA form, the CDR3 reads TGTGCCACCAGTGAGGCAGGGTTCTCGTCCAATCAGCCCCAGCATTTT. Amino acids: CATSEAGFSSNQPQHF.

This clonotype was counted a few times. The rearrangement joins TRBV4-3 to TRBJ2-5; D not resolved. CDR3 length: 15 amino acids. Trimming took 0 bases from V and 7 from J, leaving 15 bases between them. From germline, CDR1 is LGHNA and CDR2 YSLEER. The CDR3 protein is CASSQDSIGFGTQYF. In DNA, the CDR3 is TGCGCCAGCAGCCAAGATTCTATCGGGTTTGGGACCCAGTACTTC.

This clonotype was detected a few times. V gene TRBV6-1 combines with J gene TRBJ1-5; D gene ambiguous. CDR3 length: 13 amino acids. Trimming removed 7 bases at V and 1 base at J, with 8 bases between. From germline, CDR1 is MNHNS and CDR2 SASEGT. CDR3 residues: CASMDWSNQPQHF. The CDR3, as DNA: TGTGCCAGCATGGACTGGAGCAATCAGCCCCAGCATTTT.

This clonotype appeared a few times. The chain employs TRBV7-2 and TRBJ2-7; D is unclear. The CDR3 has 14 residues. Germline V gives CDR1 SGHTA, CDR2 FQGNSA. V was pared by 1 base and J by 5 bases, with 12 bases between. The CDR3 protein is CASSLGPAPNEQYF. The CDR3 bases are TGTGCCAGCAGCTTAGGGCCCGCACCCAACGAGCAGTACTTC.

At least ten counts were recorded for this clonotype. The genes are TRBV29-1 and TRBJ2-5, with D maybe TRBD1 (5 bases). Germline V gene lookup returns CDR1 SQVTM and CDR2 ANQGSEA. With 6 bases removed from V and 5 bases from J, the gap between germline ends came to 13 bases. This CDR3 spans 12 amino acids. CDR3 in amino acids: CSVKTDSETQYF. The CDR3 DNA sequence: TGCAGCGTAAAGACAGATTCGGAGACCCAGTACTTC.

This clonotype has a handful of counts. The chain combines TRBV11-2 with TRBJ2-3; the D is unclear. The germline gives CDR1 SGHAT, CDR2 FQNNGV. This CDR3 has 13 residues. V lost 5 bases and J 1 base, leaving 7 bases between the germline ends. The CDR3 DNA sequence: TGTGCCAGCAGCAAAGTGGGCACAGATACGCAGTATTTT. Protein: CASSKVGTDTQYF.

Regarding this clonotype: Just one base apart from a much larger clone, this may be a read error. The chain is built from TRBV27 and TRBJ2-1; D possibly corresponds to TRBD2 (6 bases). CDR3 length: 15 amino acids. Germline-derived CDR1 and CDR2 are MNHEY and SMNVEV (reference sequence). As DNA, the CDR3 is TGTGCCAGCTGTTTATCCGTCGGGGGTGTCAATGAGCAGTTCTTC. Its protein is CASCLSVGGVNEQFF.

This clonotype was found many times. The chain recombines TRBV10-3 with TRBJ1-3; D unclear. Germline lookup yields CDR1 ENHRY and CDR2 SYGVKD. The CDR3 totals 12 residues. With 8 bases removed from V and 4 bases from J, the gap between germline ends came to 9 bases. CDR3 in DNA: TGTGCCATCGGAAGCCCCGGAAACACCATATATTTT. It is translated as CAIGSPGNTIYF.

The rearrangement links TRBV12-3 or TRBV12-4 to TRBJ1-2, with no clear D. This CDR3 has 13 residues. V was pared by 4 bases and J by 6 bases, with 12 bases between. This chain's CDR3 is CASSSDGQNGYTF. The CDR3 DNA sequence: TGTGCCAGCAGTTCGGACGGCCAAAATGGCTACACCTTC.

This clonotype has a handful of counts. The V call is TRBV6-5, the J call TRBJ1-2; TRBD1 might be the D (5 bases). CDR3 length: 14 amino acids. Germline CDR1 MNHEY, CDR2 SVGAGI. The V gene lost 0 bases and the J gene lost 4 bases, with 9 bases spanning the gap. CDR3 bases: TGTGCCAGCAGTTACTCGGGGGACTCCTATGGCTACACCTTC. Protein: CASSYSGDSYGYTF.

A word on this clonotype: A read error may explain this, as a much larger clone is one base away. The rearrangement joins TRBV5-1 to TRBJ2-2; D is unresolved. This CDR3 is built from 14 residues. Germline V gene sequence: CDR1 SGHRS, CDR2 YFSETQ. V was clipped by 2 bases and J by 3 bases, with 8 bases between them. CDR3: CASSLLEDTGELFF. CDR3 bases: TGCGCCAGCAGCTTATTAGAAGACACCGGGGAGCTGTTTTTT. The variable domain in full, completed from reference TRBV5-1 and TRBJ2-2, reads KAGVTQTPRYLIKTRGQQVTLSCSPISGHRSVSWYQQTPGQGLQFLFEYFSETQRNKGNFPGRFSGRQFSNSRSEMNVSTLELGDSALYLCASSLLEDTGELFFGEGSRLTVL.

Ten or more counts support this clonotype. V and J are TRBV6-2 or TRBV6-3 and TRBJ1-1; D may be TRBD1 (6 bases). This CDR3 has 16 residues. Germline V gene lookup returns CDR1 MNHEY and CDR2 SVGEGT. The ends were cut back, 2 bases at V and 3 bases at J, with 16 bases in the middle. This CDR3 reads CASSYPLGGGDTEAFF. CDR3 DNA: TGTGCCAGCAGTTACCCCCTAGGGGGAGGGGACACTGAAGCTTTCTTT.

In this sample, this clonotype turned up once. This sequence joins TRBV15 and TRBJ2-1; a weak D match, TRBD1 (5 bases). Germline loops: CDR1 LNHNV, CDR2 YYDKDF (reference sequence). V dropped 1 base and J dropped 12 bases, with 19 bases sitting between them. The length of the CDR3 is 15 residues. In DNA form, the CDR3 reads TGTGCCACCAGCAGAGGTTGGGCGCAGGGCCTTGGGCAGTTCTTC. Its protein is CATSRGWAQGLGQFF.

This clonotype was picked up many times. The chain employs TRBV20-1 and TRBJ2-2; 11 nucleotides agree with TRBD2. In germline, CDR1 is DFQATT, CDR2 SNEGSKA (reference sequence). J gave up 3 bases and V 0 bases, and 6 bases lay outside the gene matches. This CDR3 has 17 residues. CDR3 DNA sequence: TGCAGTGCTAGAGATCTCGGGACTAGCGGATACACCGGGGAGCTGTTTTTT. Translation gives CSARDLGTSGYTGELFF.